This T cell receptor beta chain was obtained from a study of spatial heterogeneity in lung cancer. Study findings and constraints: Ubiquitous, expanded tumor-derived TCRs were more frequently observed in blood at resection than at follow-up.

TCR cDNA molecules each had a unique molecular identifier. TCRdb re-called the 5' RACE reads through MiXCR, storing one row per CDR3 protein. The sample consists of roughly 8,200 distinct CDR3 sequences, 7.8% of them appearing once. The CDR3 has 13 amino acids. Germline V CDR1 and CDR2: GTSNPN, SVGIG (reference sequence). Between the trimmed V and J ends, which lost 3 bases and 7 bases, there was a span of 10 bases. The time point is: sample taken at primary tumor resection. Whole RNA obtained from tumor, nontumor lung or frozen PBMC underwent sequencing without sorting. This clonotype was recorded at least ten times. Its antigen is not known.

The chain recombines TRBV30 with TRBJ1-6, with D possibly matching TRBD1 (5 bases). This TCR derives from a female donor with early-stage non-small cell lung cancer. This specimen consisted of PBMCs, obtained at surgery. Here the CDR3 DNA reads TGTGCCTGGAGATCTGCAGGGAATTCACCCCTCCACTTT. Protein product: CAWRSAGNSPLHF.